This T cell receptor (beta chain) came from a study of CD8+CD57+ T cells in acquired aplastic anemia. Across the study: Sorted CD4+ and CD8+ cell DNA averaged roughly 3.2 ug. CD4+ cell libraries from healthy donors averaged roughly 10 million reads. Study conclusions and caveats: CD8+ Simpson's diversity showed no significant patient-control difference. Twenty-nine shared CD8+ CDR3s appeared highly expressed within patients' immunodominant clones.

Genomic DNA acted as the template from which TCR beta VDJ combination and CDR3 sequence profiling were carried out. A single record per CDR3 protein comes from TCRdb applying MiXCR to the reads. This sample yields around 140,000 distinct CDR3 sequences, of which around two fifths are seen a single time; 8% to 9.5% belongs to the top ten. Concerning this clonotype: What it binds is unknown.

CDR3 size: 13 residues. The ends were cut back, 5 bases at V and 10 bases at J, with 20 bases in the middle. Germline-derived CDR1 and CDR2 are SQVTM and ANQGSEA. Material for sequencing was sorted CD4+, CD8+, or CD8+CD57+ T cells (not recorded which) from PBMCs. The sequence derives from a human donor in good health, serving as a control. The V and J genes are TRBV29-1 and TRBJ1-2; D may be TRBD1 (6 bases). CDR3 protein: CSVWAGEGLYYTF. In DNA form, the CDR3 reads TGCAGCGTTTGGGCAGGGGAGGGTTTGTACTACACCTTC. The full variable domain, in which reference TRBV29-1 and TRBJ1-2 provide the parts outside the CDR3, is SAVISQKPSRDICQRGTSLTIQCQVDSQVTMMFWYRQQPGQSLTLIATANQGSEATYESGFVIDKFPISRPNLTFSTLTVSNMSPEDSSIYLCSVWAGEGLYYTFGSGTRLTVV.